The 7 T cell receptor beta chains below were found in one sample sequenced in a study of blood T cell repertoires in COVID-19. Profiled with immunoSEQ multiplex PCR; TCRdb holds only in-frame clones, not every one. The sample consists of 300,000 to 350,000 clones, more than 90% of them appearing once. Sequenced material: PBMCs or T cells enriched from blood (not recorded which). The source is a woman under 40 who had been exposed to COVID-19.

This clone was found a few times. The chain is built from TRBV7-9 and TRBJ1-1; D not certain. The CDR3 is 15 residues long. CDR1 and CDR2 (germline): SEHNR, FQNEAQ (reference sequence). V dropped 2 bases and J dropped 0 bases, with 10 bases sitting between them. The CDR3 sequence is CASSLTIGMNTEAFF. CDR3 coding DNA: TGTGCCAGCAGCTTAACGATTGGCATGAACACTGAAGCTTTCTTT.

This clone was counted once. The rearrangement links TRBV5-4 to TRBJ2-1; the match to TRBD2 covers 14 bases. CDR3 size: 16 residues. The V gene's germline CDR1 is SGHNT and CDR2 YYREEE (reference sequence). V shed 4 bases, J shed 6 bases, and the junction held 6 bases outside the gene matches. DNA of the CDR3: TGTGCCAGCAGCCGCCTGACTAGCGGGGGGGCCAATGAGCAGTTCTTC. Translated, it gives CASSRLTSGGANEQFF.

The chain uses TRBV12-3 or TRBV12-4 and TRBJ2-7, with 7 positions matching TRBD1. This CDR3 comprises 13 residues. Trimming at V came to 2 bases and at J to 3 bases, leaving 1 base not matched to a gene. As DNA, the CDR3 is TGTGCCAGCAGTTTAAACAGGGGCTACGAGCAGTACTTC. Protein product: CASSLNRGYEQYF.

The rearrangement links TRBV25-1 to TRBJ2-1, with D possibly TRBD1 on 5 matching bases. CDR1 and CDR2 from the germline V gene are MGHDK and SYGVNS. The CDR3 consists of 15 residues. V dropped 0 bases and J dropped 9 bases, with 15 bases sitting between them. The CDR3 DNA reads TGTGCCAGCAGTGAATACAACAGGCTTACTGGTGAGCAGTTCTTC. Its protein is CASSEYNRLTGEQFF.

The V and J genes are TRBV7-2 and TRBJ1-2; D not certain. The germline V gene has CDR1 SGHTA and CDR2 FQGNSA. CDR3 length: 12 amino acids. Trimming removed 4 bases from V and 11 bases from J, with 14 bases in between. The CDR3 reads CASSSPRGSYTF. CDR3 nucleotide sequence: TGTGCCAGCAGCTCCCCCCGCGGAAGTTACACCTTC.

The chain couples TRBV6-1 to TRBJ1-4; D remains unclear. The V end lost 3 bases, the J end lost 5 bases, and 16 bases lay between the germline ends. This CDR3 spans 16 amino acids. CDR1 is MNHNS and CDR2 is SASEGT in the germline V gene. The DNA for the CDR3 is TGTGCCAGCAGTGATAGTGATGAGGGATGGAATGAAAAACTGTTTTTT. This encodes CASSDSDEGWNEKLFF.

This rearrangement joins TRBV6-5 to TRBJ2-3; 11 bases line up with TRBD2. V lost 4 bases and J lost 11; bases outside the gene matches: 8. The CDR3 runs to 14 residues. The germline CDR1 and CDR2 sequences are MNHEY and SVGAGI. As DNA, the CDR3 is TGTGCCAGCAGTTTCACTAGCGGGGGCCCCCAGCAGTATTTT. It codes for CASSFTSGGPQQYF.